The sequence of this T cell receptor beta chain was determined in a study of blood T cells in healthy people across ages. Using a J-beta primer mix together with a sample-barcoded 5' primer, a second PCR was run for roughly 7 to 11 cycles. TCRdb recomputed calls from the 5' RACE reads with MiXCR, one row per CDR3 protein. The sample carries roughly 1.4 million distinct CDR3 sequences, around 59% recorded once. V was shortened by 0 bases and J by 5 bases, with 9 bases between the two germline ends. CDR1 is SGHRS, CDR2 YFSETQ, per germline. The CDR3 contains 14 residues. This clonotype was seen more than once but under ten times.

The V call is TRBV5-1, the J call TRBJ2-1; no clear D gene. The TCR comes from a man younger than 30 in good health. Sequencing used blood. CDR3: CASSLVPLNNEQFF. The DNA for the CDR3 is TGCGCCAGCAGCTTGGTTCCCCTTAACAATGAGCAGTTCTTC.